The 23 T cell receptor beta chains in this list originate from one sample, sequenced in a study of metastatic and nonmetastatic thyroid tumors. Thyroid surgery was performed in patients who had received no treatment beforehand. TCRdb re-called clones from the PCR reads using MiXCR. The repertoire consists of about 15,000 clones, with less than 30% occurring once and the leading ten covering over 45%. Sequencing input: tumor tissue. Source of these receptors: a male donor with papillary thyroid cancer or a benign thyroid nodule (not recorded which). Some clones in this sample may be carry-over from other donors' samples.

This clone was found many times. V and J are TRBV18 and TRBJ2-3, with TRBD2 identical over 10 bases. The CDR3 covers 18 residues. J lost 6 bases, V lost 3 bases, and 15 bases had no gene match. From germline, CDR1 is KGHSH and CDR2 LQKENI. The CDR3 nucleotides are TGTGCCAGCTCACCCACCACTAGCGGGGCAATGTCTGGCGATACGCAGTATTTT. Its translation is CASSPTTSGAMSGDTQYF.

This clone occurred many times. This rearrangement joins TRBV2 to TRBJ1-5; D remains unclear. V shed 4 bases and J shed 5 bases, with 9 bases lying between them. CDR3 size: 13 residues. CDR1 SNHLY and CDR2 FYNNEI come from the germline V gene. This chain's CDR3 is CASSAFEDQPQHF. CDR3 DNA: TGTGCCAGCAGTGCCTTCGAAGATCAGCCCCAGCATTTT.

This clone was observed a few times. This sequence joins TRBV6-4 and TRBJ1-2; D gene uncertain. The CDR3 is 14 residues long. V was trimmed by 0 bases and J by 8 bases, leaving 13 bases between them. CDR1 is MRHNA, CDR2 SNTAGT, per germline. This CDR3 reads CASSDSRRVGGYTF. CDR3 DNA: TGTGCCAGCAGTGACTCGAGAAGGGTTGGCGGCTACACCTTC.

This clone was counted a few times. CDR3 DNA sequence: TGTGCCAGCAGATACACATCAGGGGCGGGAGACTCCTACAATGAGCAGTTCTTC. The encoded protein is CASRYTSGAGDSYNEQFF. The chain carries TRBV6-6 and TRBJ2-1; possibly TRBD2 for D (7 bases). Trimming left V 6 bases short and J 0 bases short, with 21 bases between. Germline V gives CDR1 MNHNY, CDR2 SVGAGI (reference sequence). This CDR3 is 18 amino acids long.

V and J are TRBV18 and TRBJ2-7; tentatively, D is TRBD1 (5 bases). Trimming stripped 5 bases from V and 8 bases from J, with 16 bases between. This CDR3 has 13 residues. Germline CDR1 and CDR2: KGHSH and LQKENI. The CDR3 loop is CASSSVQDRQQYF. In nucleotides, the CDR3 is TGTGCCAGCTCATCGGTACAGGACCGGCAGCAGTACTTC.

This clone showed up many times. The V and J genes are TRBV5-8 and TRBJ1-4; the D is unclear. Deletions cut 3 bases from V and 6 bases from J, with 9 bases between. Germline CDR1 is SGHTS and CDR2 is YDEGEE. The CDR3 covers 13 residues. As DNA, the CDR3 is TGTGCCAGCAGCTCTACCAACTATGAAAAACTGTTTTTT. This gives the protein CASSSTNYEKLFF.

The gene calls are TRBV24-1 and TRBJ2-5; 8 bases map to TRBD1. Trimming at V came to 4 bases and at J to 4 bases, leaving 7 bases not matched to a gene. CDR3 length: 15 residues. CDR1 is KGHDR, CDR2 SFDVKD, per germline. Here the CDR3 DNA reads TGTGCCACCAGTGACCCCGGACAGGGAAGAGAGACCCAGTACTTC. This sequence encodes CATSDPGQGRETQYF.

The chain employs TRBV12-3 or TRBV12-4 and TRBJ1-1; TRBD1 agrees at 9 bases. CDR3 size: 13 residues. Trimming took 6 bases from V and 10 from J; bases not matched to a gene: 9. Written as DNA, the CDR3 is TGTGCCAGCAGGGAACAGGGGGCGGTAGGAGCTTTCTTT. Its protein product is CASREQGAVGAFF.

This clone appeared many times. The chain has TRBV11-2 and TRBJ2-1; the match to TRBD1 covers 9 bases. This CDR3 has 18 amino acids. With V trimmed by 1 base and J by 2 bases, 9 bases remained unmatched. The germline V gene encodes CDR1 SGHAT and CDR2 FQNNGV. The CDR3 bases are TGTGCCAGCAGCTTAGGGGGCCCGGGACAGGGAACCTACAATGAGCAGTTCTTC. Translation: CASSLGGPGQGTYNEQFF.

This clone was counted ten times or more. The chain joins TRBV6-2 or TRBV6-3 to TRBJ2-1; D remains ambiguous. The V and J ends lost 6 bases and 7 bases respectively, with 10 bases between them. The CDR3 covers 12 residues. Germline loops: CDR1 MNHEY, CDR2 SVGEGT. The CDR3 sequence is CASRYLTNEQFF. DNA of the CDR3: TGTGCCAGCAGATACCTGACTAATGAGCAGTTCTTC.

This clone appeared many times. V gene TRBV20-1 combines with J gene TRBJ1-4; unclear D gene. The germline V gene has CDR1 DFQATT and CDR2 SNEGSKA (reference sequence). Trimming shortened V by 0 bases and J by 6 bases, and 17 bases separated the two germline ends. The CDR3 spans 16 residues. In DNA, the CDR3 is TGCAGTGCTAGAGATGGTCGTCAGACCAACCATGAAAAACTGTTTTTT. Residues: CSARDGRQTNHEKLFF.

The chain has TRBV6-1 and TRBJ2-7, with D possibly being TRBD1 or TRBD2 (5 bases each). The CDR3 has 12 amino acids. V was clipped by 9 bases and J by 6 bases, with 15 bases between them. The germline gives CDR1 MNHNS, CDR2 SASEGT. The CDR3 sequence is CASSRDAFEQYF. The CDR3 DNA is TGTGCCAGTAGCCGGGACGCCTTCGAGCAGTACTTC.

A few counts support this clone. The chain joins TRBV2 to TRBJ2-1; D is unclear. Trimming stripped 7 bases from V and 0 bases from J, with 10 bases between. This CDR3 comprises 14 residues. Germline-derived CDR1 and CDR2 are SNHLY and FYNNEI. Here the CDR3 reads CASNGPSSYNEQFF. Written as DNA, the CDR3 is TGTGCCAGCAACGGGCCTAGCTCCTACAATGAGCAGTTCTTC.

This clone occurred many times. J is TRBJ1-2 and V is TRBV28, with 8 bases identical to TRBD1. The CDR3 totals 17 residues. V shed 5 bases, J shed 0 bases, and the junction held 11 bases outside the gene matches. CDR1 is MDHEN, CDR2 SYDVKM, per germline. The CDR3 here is CASSPYQVTGANYGYTF. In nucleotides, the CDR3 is TGTGCCAGCAGTCCATACCAGGTGACAGGGGCTAACTATGGCTACACCTTC.

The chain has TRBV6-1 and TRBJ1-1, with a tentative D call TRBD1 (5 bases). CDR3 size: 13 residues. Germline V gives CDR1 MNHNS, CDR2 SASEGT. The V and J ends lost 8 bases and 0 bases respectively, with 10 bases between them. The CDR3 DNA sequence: TGTGCCAGCGGCACAGGCATGAACACTGAAGCTTTCTTT. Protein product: CASGTGMNTEAFF.

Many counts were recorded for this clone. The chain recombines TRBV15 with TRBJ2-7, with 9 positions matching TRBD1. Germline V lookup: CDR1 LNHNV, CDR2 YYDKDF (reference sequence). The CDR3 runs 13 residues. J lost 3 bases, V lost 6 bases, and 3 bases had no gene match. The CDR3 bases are TGTGCCACCAGAGCGACAGGGGGCTACGAGCAGTACTTC. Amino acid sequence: CATRATGGYEQYF.

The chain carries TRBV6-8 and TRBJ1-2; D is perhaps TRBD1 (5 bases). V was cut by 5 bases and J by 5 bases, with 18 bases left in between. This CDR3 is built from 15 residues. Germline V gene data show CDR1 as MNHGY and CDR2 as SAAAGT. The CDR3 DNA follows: TGTGCCAGCAGTGGATCCGAGGCAGGGCCTTATGGCTACACCTTC. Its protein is CASSGSEAGPYGYTF.

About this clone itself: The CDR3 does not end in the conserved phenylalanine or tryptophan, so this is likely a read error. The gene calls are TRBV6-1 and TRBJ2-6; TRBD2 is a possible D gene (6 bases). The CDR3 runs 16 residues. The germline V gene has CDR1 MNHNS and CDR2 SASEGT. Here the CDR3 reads CASAGRVLPGANVLTL. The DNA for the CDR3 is TGTGCCAGCGCCGGGAGAGTCCTCCCCGGGGCAAACGTCCTGACTCTC.

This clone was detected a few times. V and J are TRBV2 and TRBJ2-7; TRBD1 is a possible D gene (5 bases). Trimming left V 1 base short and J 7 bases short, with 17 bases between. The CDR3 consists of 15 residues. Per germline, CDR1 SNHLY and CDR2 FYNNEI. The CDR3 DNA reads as TGTGCCAGCAGTGAAGAAGGTGGGGCAACGTTTGAGCAGTACTTC. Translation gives CASSEEGGATFEQYF.

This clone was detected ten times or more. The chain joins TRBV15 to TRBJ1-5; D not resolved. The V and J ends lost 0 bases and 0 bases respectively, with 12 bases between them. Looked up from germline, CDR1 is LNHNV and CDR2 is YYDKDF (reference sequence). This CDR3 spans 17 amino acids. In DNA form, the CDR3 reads TGTGCCACCAGCAGAGATTTGGTAGGAACTAGCAATCAGCCCCAGCATTTT. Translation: CATSRDLVGTSNQPQHF.

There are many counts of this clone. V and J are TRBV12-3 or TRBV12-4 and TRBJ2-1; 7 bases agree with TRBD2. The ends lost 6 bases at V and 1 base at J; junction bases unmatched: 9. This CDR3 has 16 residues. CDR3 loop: CASRSSSGGSYNEQFF. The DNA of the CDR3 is TGTGCCAGCAGGTCCTCTAGCGGAGGATCCTACAATGAGCAGTTCTTC.

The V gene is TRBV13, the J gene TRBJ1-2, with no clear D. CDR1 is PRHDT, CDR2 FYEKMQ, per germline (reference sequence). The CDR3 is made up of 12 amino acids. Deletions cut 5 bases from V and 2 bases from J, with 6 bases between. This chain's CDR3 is CASSMGNYGYTF. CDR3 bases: TGTGCCAGCAGCATGGGGAACTATGGCTACACCTTC.

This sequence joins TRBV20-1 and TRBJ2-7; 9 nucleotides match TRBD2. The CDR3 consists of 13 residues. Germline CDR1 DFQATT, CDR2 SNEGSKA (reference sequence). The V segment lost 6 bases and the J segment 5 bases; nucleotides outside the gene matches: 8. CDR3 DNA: TGCAGTGCGGGACTAGCCTTGTACAACGAGCAGTACTTC. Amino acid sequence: CSAGLALYNEQYF.